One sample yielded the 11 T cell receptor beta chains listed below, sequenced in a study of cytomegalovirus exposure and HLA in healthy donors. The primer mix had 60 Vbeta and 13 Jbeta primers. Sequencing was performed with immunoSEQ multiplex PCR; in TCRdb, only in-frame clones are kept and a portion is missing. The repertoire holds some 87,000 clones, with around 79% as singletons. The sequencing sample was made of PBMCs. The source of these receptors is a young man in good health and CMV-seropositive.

The CDR3 sequence is CASSLGGGAGAGDTQYF. CDR3 nucleotides: TGTGCCAGCAGCTTAGGCGGGGGAGCGGGAGCGGGGGATACGCAGTATTTT. This chain connects TRBV11-2 to TRBJ2-3; TRBD2 agrees at 8 bases. J gave up 6 bases and V 1 base, and 12 bases lay outside the gene matches. The CDR3 is made up of 17 amino acids. From germline, CDR1 is SGHAT and CDR2 FQNNGV.

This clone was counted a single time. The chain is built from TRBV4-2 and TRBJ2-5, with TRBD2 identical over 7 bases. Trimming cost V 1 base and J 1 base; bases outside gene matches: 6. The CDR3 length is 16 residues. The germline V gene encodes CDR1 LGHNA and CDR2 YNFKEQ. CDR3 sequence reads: CASSQVALAAQETQYF. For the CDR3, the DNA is TGTGCCAGCAGCCAAGTGGCCCTAGCGGCCCAAGAGACCCAGTACTTC.

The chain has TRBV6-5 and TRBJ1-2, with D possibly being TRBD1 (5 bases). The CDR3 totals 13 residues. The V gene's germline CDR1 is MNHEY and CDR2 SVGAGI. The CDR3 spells CATGDLTNYGYTF. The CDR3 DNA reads TGTGCTACGGGGGACCTCACTAACTATGGCTACACCTTC.

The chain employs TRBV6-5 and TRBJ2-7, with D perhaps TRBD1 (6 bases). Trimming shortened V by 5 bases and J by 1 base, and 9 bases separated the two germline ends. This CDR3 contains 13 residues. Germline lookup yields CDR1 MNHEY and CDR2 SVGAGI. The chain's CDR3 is CASSARGSYEQYF. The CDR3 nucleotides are TGTGCCAGCAGTGCAAGGGGGTCCTACGAGCAGTACTTC.

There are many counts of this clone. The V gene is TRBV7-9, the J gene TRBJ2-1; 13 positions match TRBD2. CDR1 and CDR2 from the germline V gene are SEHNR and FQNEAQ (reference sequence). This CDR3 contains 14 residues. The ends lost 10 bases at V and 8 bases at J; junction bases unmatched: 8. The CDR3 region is CATWTSGSSDEQFF. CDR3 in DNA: TGTGCCACCTGGACTAGCGGGAGTTCGGATGAGCAGTTCTTC. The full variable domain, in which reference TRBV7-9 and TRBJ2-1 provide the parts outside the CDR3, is DTGVSQNPRHKITKRGQNVTFRCDPISEHNRLYWYRQTLGQGPEFLTYFQNEAQLEKSRLLSDRFSAERPKGSFSTLEIQRTEQGDSAMYLCATWTSGSSDEQFFGPGTRLTVL.

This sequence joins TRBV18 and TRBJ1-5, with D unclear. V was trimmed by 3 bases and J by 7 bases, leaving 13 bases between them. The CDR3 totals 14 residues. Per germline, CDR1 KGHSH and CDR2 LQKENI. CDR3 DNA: TGTGCCAGCTCACCTACCCCTGAGGGCCAGCCCCAGCATTTT. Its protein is CASSPTPEGQPQHF.

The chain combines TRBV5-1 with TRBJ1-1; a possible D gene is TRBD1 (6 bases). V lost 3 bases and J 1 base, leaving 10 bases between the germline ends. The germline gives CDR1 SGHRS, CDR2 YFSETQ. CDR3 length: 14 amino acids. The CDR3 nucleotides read TGCGCCAGCAGCTCCCGACAGGAGAACACTGAAGCTTTCTTT. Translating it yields CASSSRQENTEAFF. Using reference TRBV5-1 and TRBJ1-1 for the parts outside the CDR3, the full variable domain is KAGVTQTPRYLIKTRGQQVTLSCSPISGHRSVSWYQQTPGQGLQFLFEYFSETQRNKGNFPGRFSGRQFSNSRSEMNVSTLELGDSALYLCASSSRQENTEAFFGQGTRLTVV.

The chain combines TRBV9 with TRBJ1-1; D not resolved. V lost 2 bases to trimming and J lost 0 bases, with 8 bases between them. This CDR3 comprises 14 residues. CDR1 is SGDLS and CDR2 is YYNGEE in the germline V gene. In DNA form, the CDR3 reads TGTGCCAGCAGCGTGAGCCGTATGAACACTGAAGCTTTCTTT. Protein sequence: CASSVSRMNTEAFF.

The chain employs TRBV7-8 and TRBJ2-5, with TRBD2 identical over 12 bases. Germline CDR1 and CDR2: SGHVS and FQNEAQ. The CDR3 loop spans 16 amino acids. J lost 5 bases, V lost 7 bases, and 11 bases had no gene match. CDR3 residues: CASTTGLAGIWETQYF. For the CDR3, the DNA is TGTGCCAGCACCACGGGACTAGCGGGCATCTGGGAGACCCAGTACTTC.

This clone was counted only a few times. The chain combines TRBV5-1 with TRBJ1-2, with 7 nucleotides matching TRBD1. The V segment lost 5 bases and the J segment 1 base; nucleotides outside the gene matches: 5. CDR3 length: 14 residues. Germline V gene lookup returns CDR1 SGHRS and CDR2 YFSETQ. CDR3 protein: CASSETGHNYGYTF. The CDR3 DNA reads TGCGCCAGCAGTGAGACAGGGCATAACTATGGCTACACCTTC.

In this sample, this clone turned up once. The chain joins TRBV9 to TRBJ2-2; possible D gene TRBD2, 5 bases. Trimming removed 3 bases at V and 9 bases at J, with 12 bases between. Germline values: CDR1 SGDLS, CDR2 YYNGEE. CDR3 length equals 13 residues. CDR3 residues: CASSARGGRELFF. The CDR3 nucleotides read TGTGCCAGCAGCGCCCGTGGAGGCAGGGAGCTGTTTTTT.